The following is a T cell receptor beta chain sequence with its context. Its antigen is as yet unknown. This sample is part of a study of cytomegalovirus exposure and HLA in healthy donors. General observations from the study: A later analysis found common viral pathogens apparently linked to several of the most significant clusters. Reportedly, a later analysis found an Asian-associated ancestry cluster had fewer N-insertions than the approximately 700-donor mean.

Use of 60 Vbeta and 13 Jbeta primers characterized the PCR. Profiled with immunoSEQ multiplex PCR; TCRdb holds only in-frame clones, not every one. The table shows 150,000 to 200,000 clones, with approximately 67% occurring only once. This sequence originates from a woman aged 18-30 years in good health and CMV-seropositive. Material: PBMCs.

CDR3 DNA: TGTGCCACCAGCAGAGATTCGGCGGGACAGGGAGGGGAGACCCAGTACTTC. Translated, it gives CATSRDSAGQGGETQYF. This chain connects TRBV15 to TRBJ2-5, with 9 bases fitting TRBD1. This CDR3 region has 17 residues. The V gene's germline CDR1 is LNHNV and CDR2 YYDKDF (reference sequence). V shed 0 bases and J 5 bases; nucleotides not matched to a gene: 10.